This TCR beta chain was captured in a study of cytomegalovirus exposure and HLA in healthy donors. TCRdb keeps only in-frame clones here, not all; method: immunoSEQ multiplex PCR. The table includes about 65,000 clones, around 92% detected once. V lost 7 bases, J lost 0 bases, and 14 bases lay in between. This CDR3 spans 14 amino acids. Germline V gene lookup returns CDR1 SGDLS and CDR2 YYNGEE. Details on this clone: What it binds is unknown.

Study findings and constraints: The tendency of first-cohort TCR clusters to co-occur in the 100 to 150 validation repertoires emerged from a later analysis. Cytomegalovirus association was assigned to approximately 180 TCR beta chains.

This clonotype was sampled from a young woman in good health and CMV-seronegative. Material for sequencing was PBMCs. This rearrangement joins TRBV9 to TRBJ2-7; TRBD2 might be the D (5 bases). CDR3 coding DNA: TGTGCCAGCTCCCCCGAGCGGAACTCCTACGAGCAGTACTTC. Translating it yields CASSPERNSYEQYF.